The T cell receptor (beta chain) under discussion was sequenced for a study of blood T cell repertoires in COVID-19. About the study: Acute and convalescent COVID-19 samples came from the United States, Italy and Spain. The cDNA or gDNA used as material had been derived from T cells, B-cell-depleted T cells, or PBMCs.

The V gene lost 10 bases and the J gene lost 6 bases, with 11 bases spanning the gap. Germline V gives CDR1 ENHRY, CDR2 SYGVKD. There are 11 residues in the CDR3. As originally analysed: Amplification with reference gene primers provided the estimates of nucleated cell counts. Clones were read by immunoSEQ multiplex PCR, and TCRdb kept only the in-frame ones, dropping some. V and J calls plus clone size are reproduced from that table; the DNA served to infer D and trimming. This table holds around 290,000 clones, around 89% found once. This TCR derives from a man in his forties with acute or convalescent COVID-19. Sequenced: peripheral blood. V gene TRBV10-3 combines with J gene TRBJ2-3; a possible D gene is TRBD1 (5 bases). The DNA of the CDR3 is TGTGCCAGCGATTCAGGGGATACGCAGTATTTT. Translated: CASDSGDTQYF.